The entry that follows covers one T cell receptor beta chain sequence. The data originate from a study of chemoradiotherapy in HPV16-positive cancers. Study as a whole: Candidate HPV-specific clones and shared TCR motifs came from a couple of HPV16-positive patients.

Clones were sequenced by immunoSEQ multiplex PCR, and TCRdb holds only the in-frame ones, with some missing. The table has about 10,000 clones, 86% seen once; the top ten hold roughly 2.7%. The CDR3 is made up of 16 amino acids. Germline CDR1 and CDR2: LNHDA and SQIVND (reference sequence). The V gene lost 3 bases and the J gene lost 7 bases, with 16 bases spanning the gap. V is TRBV19 and J is TRBJ1-6; TRBD1 might be the D (5 bases). The sequence was obtained from a human donor with HPV-associated anogenital cancer. Sample: blood, taken from a patient who underwent chemoradiotherapy. CDR3 residues: CASSIHVGGGNSPLHF. The CDR3 region has the DNA TGTGCCAGTAGTATCCACGTCGGGGGAGGGAATTCACCCCTCCACTTT. Variable domain in full (rest from reference TRBV19 and TRBJ1-6): DGGITQSPKYLFRKEGQNVTLSCEQNLNHDAMYWYRQDPGQGLRLIYYSQIVNDFQKGDIAEGYSVSREKKESFPLTVTSAQKNPTAFYLCASSIHVGGGNSPLHFGNGTRLTVT.